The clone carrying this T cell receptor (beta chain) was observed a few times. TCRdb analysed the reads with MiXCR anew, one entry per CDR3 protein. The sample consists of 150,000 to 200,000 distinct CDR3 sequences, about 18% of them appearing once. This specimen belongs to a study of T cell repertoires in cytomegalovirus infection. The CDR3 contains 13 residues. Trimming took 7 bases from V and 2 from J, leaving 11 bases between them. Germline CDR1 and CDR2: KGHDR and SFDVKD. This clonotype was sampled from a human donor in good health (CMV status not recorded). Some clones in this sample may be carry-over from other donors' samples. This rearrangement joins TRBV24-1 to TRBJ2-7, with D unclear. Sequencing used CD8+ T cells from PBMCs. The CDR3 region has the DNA TGTGCCACCAGCCCCGGACGAGCCTACGAGCAGTACTTC. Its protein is CATSPGRAYEQYF.